The rows below give T cell receptor beta chains drawn from one sample of a study of shared clonotypes between healthy human individuals. Generated by immunoSEQ multiplex PCR, the TCRdb table keeps only in-frame clones and is missing some. This sample has about half a million clones, with more than 75% found just once. The specimen was PBMCs. Source of these receptors: a woman in her thirties or forties in good health. Some clones in this sample may be carry-over from other donors' samples. Each CDR3 is given with its conserved first and last residue. The order of the fields is D gene, J gene, clone size, V gene, CDR3 protein, CDR3 DNA. D genes are given only for firm matches. Size values are once, few and many counts, or a class for expanded clones, and some rows have none.

. | TRBJ1-2 | few | TRBV28 | CASIDMRSYGYTF | TGTGCCAGCATTGACATGCGATCCTATGGCTACACCTTC
TRBD2 | TRBJ2-1 | . | TRBV28 | CASTTSGSYEQFF | TGTGCCAGCACCACAAGCGGGAGCTATGAGCAGTTCTTC
. | TRBJ2-1 | . | TRBV9 | CASRGEDMQFF | TGTGCCAGCAGAGGGGAAGATATGCAGTTCTTC
TRBD2 | TRBJ2-1 | . | TRBV5-8 | CASSPPAGGSYNEQFF | TGTGCCAGCAGCCCCCCCGCGGGAGGCTCCTACAATGAGCAGTTCTTC
. | TRBJ2-6 | . | TRBV7-9 | CASSPVAGANVLTF | TGTGCCAGCAGCCCGGTAGCTGGGGCCAACGTCCTGACTTTC
TRBD1 | TRBJ2-6 | . | TRBV28 | CASRPGTGPSGANVLTF | TGTGCCAGCAGACCCGGGACAGGTCCCTCTGGGGCCAACGTCCTGACTTTC
. | TRBJ2-5 | . | TRBV6-6 | CASSRRSLETQYF | TGTGCCAGCTCCAGACGGTCTCTAGAGACCCAGTACTTC
. | TRBJ2-3 | . | TRBV30 | CARSTGTGTDTQYF | TGTGCCCGCTCGACCGGGACCGGCACAGATACGCAGTATTTT
. | TRBJ1-1 | . | TRBV18 | CASSATANTEAFF | TGTGCCAGCTCAGCGACCGCGAACACTGAAGCTTTCTTT
TRBD2 | TRBJ2-7 | . | TRBV30 | CAWKGPSGPYEQYF | TGTGCCTGGAAAGGGCCTAGCGGTCCCTACGAGCAGTACTTC
. | TRBJ2-7 | . | TRBV28 | CASSTQGGGPNF | TGTGCCAGCAGTACCCAAGGGGGAGGGCCGAACTTC
. | TRBJ1-5 | once | TRBV10-3 | CAISERGLIWPQHF | TGTGCCATCAGTGAGCGCGGGCTAATATGGCCCCAGCATTTT
. | TRBJ1-1 | once | TRBV29-1 | CSVEGQGEAFF | TGCAGCGTTGAGGGGCAGGGTGAAGCTTTCTTT
. | TRBJ1-4 | . | TRBV19 | CASSIGGRSREKLFF | TGTGCCAGTAGTATAGGGGGCCGGAGTCGTGAAAAACTGTTTTTT
TRBD1 | TRBJ2-5 | . | TRBV6-5 | CASSLGQGHQETQYF | TGTGCCAGCAGTTTGGGACAGGGGCACCAAGAGACCCAGTACTTC
. | TRBJ2-3 | . | TRBV5-4 | CASSLRERDTQYF | TGTGCCAGCAGCTTGCGGGAGAGGGATACGCAGTATTTT
. | TRBJ2-1 | . | TRBV11-3 | CASSLGRSHNEQFF | TGTGCCAGCAGCTTGGGGCGTTCACACAATGAGCAGTTCTTC
. | TRBJ1-1 | few | TRBV28 | CATLPTEAGRMNTEAFF | TGTGCCACCCTCCCAACCGAGGCTGGACGGATGAACACTGAAGCTTTCTTT
TRBD1 | TRBJ1-4 | . | TRBV30 | CAWNWDRGEKLFF | TGTGCCTGGAATTGGGACAGAGGCGAAAAACTGTTTTTT
. | TRBJ2-7 | . | TRBV4-2 | CASSQESDSSYEQYF | TGTGCCAGCAGCCAAGAATCTGACAGCTCCTACGAGCAGTACTTC
. | TRBJ1-4 | . | TRBV2 | CASSVRGWPNEKLFF | TGTGCCAGCAGTGTTCGGGGGTGGCCTAATGAAAAACTGTTTTTT
. | TRBJ2-5 | . | TRBV6-5 | CASSSDWNEETQYF | TGTGCCAGCAGTTCCGACTGGAATGAAGAGACCCAGTACTTC
. | TRBJ1-6 | . | TRBV28 | CASSWSRTGSPLHF | TGTGCCAGCAGTTGGTCCCGCACCGGCTCACCCCTCCACTTT
. | TRBJ1-2 | . | TRBV28 | CASRPMGTYGYTF | TGTGCCAGCAGGCCCATGGGTACCTATGGCTACACCTTC
TRBD2 | TRBJ2-3 | . | TRBV10-3 | CAISAGTSGRIDTQYF | TGTGCCATCAGTGCCGGGACTAGCGGGAGGATAGATACGCAGTATTTT
. | TRBJ2-1 | . | TRBV7-8 | CASNIRTVGRDEQFF | TGTGCCAGCAACATTCGGACAGTAGGAAGGGATGAGCAGTTCTTC
TRBD1 | TRBJ2-5 | . | TRBV9 | CASSVAGWGTDQETQYF | TGTGCCAGCAGCGTAGCAGGGTGGGGGACAGACCAAGAGACCCAGTACTTC
TRBD2 | TRBJ2-3 | . | TRBV18 | CASSPTGLAVSTDTQYF | TGTGCCAGCTCACCCACTGGACTAGCGGTTAGCACAGATACGCAGTATTTT
TRBD2 | TRBJ2-7 | . | TRBV9 | CASSVGGLAGGYEQYF | TGTGCCAGCAGCGTGGGAGGACTAGCGGGAGGCTACGAGCAGTACTTC
. | TRBJ1-2 | . | TRBV5-1 | CASSLLTANYGYTF | TGCGCCAGCAGCTTATTGACAGCGAACTATGGCTACACCTTC
. | TRBJ2-3 | . | TRBV4-3 | CASSQDHGDTQYF | TGCGCCAGCAGCCAAGATCATGGGGATACGCAGTATTTT
. | TRBJ1-2 | . | TRBV2 | CASSERGDSPPGGYTF | TGTGCCAGCAGTGAACGAGGAGACAGTCCCCCTGGAGGCTACACCTTC
. | TRBJ1-3 | . | TRBV7-2 | CASSPAGFSGNTIYF | TGTGCCAGCAGCCCGGCAGGGTTCTCTGGAAACACCATATATTTT
TRBD1 | TRBJ1-3 | . | TRBV18 | CASSQGQGSSGNTIYF | TGTGCCAGCTCACAAGGACAGGGTAGCTCTGGAAACACCATATATTTT
TRBD1 | TRBJ1-5 | . | TRBV7-9 | CASSKTGAGNQPQHF | TGTGCCAGCAGCAAAACAGGGGCAGGTAATCAGCCCCAGCATTTT
. | TRBJ1-2 | . | TRBV10-3 | CAISGLGGAGYGYTF | TGTGCCATCAGTGGTCTTGGGGGCGCCGGCTATGGCTACACCTTC
. | TRBJ1-1 | . | TRBV18 | CASSPGAGHLGTEAFF | TGTGCCAGCTCACCAGGCGCAGGTCATTTGGGCACTGAAGCTTTCTTT
. | TRBJ2-7 | . | TRBV5-1 | CASSLAGGTYEQYF | TGCGCCAGCAGCTTGGCCGGGGGAACCTACGAGCAGTACTTC
. | TRBJ1-4 | . | TRBV5-1 | CASSLSGEGREKLFF | TGCGCCAGCAGCTTGTCGGGTGAGGGTAGAGAAAAACTGTTTTTT
TRBD2 | TRBJ2-7 | . | TRBV4-1 | CASSQGLAGEDEQYF | TGCGCCAGCAGCCAAGGACTAGCGGGAGAGGACGAGCAGTACTTC
. | TRBJ2-2 | . | TRBV9 | CASRTDEWVGELFF | TGTGCCAGCAGAACGGACGAATGGGTCGGGGAGCTGTTTTTT
. | TRBJ1-5 | . | TRBV2 | CASREGRIPNSNQPQHF | TGTGCCAGCAGAGAGGGACGGATACCTAATAGCAATCAGCCCCAGCATTTT
. | TRBJ1-1 | . | TRBV6-6 | CASLGILGVTEAFF | TGTGCCAGTCTAGGGATCCTCGGTGTCACTGAAGCTTTCTTT
TRBD2 | TRBJ2-2 | . | TRBV27 | CASVRAGGTGELFF | TGTGCCAGCGTAAGGGCGGGGGGCACCGGGGAGCTGTTTTTT
. | TRBJ1-1 | . | TRBV29-1 | CSVKQGDTEAFF | TGCAGCGTTAAGCAGGGAGACACTGAAGCTTTCTTT
TRBD1 | TRBJ2-1 | . | TRBV6-5 | CASGTGSYNEQFF | TGTGCCAGCGGGACAGGGTCTTACAATGAGCAGTTCTTC
. | TRBJ2-6 | . | TRBV28 | CASNLGASSSGANVLTF | TGTGCCAGCAACCTCGGGGCTAGTTCCTCTGGGGCCAACGTCCTGACTTTC
. | TRBJ1-2 | . | TRBV6-4 | CASSPGLSPGYGYTF | TGTGCCAGCAGTCCGGGGTTATCGCCGGGCTATGGCTACACCTTC
TRBD2 | TRBJ2-1 | . | TRBV27 | CASSPYWVASGPYNEQFF | TGTGCCAGCAGTCCCTACTGGGTGGCTAGCGGACCATACAATGAGCAGTTCTTC
TRBD2 | TRBJ2-1 | few | TRBV4-2 | CASSQDLRAGGGNEQFF | TGTGCCAGCAGCCAAGATCTCAGGGCGGGAGGGGGGAATGAGCAGTTCTTC
. | TRBJ2-7 | . | TRBV5-1 | CASSPGRQGGYYEQYF | TGCGCCAGCAGCCCGGGAAGGCAGGGTGGATACTACGAGCAGTACTTC